This entry lists 21 T cell receptor beta chains sequenced from one sample in a study of T cell repertoires in aging, cancer and after chemotherapy. Multiplex touch-down PCR with TRB-A/B primers amplified rearranged V-D-J TRB sequences. TCRdb used MiXCR to reprocess the multiplex PCR reads, holding one entry per CDR3 protein. The data show more than 9,500 distinct CDR3 sequences, roughly 37% seen once. Amplification of TCR beta used genomic DNA extracted from peripheral blood. Material: blood. Receptor source: a human donor in good health.

The chain couples TRBV19 to TRBJ1-5; 7 bases line up with TRBD1. CDR1 and CDR2 from the germline V gene are LNHDA and SQIVND (reference sequence). Trimming at V came to 4 bases and at J to 4 bases, leaving 7 bases not matched to a gene. There are 15 residues in the CDR3. The CDR3 DNA follows: TGTGCCAGTAGTACATCCAAACAGGGGAATCAGCCCCAGCATTTT. This encodes CASSTSKQGNQPQHF.

This chain connects TRBV18 to TRBJ2-1; 9 bases map to TRBD1. This CDR3 spans 15 amino acids. After removal of 7 bases from V and 5 bases from J, the junction contained 9 bases not matched to a gene. CDR1 is KGHSH, CDR2 LQKENI, per germline. CDR3: CASWPGTGGNNEQFF. CDR3 nucleotide sequence: TGTGCCAGCTGGCCCGGCACAGGGGGCAACAATGAGCAGTTCTTC.

J is TRBJ2-7 and V is TRBV6-2 or TRBV6-3, with a tentative D call TRBD2 (6 bases). The germline gives CDR1 MNHEY, CDR2 SVGEGT. Trimming stripped 5 bases from V and 4 bases from J, with 12 bases between. The CDR3 runs 13 residues. CDR3 residues: CASSPFGGYEQYF. In DNA form, the CDR3 reads TGTGCCAGCAGTCCCTTCGGAGGGTACGAGCAGTACTTC.

The rearrangement uses TRBV12-3 or TRBV12-4 and TRBJ1-1; D call uncertain. The CDR3 runs 13 residues. Trimming took 3 bases from V and 1 from J, leaving 6 bases between them. The CDR3 sequence: CASSLSENTEAFF. The DNA of the CDR3 is TGTGCCAGCAGTTTGAGTGAGAACACTGAAGCTTTCTTT.

This chain connects TRBV15 to TRBJ2-3, with 11 nucleotides matching TRBD2. Germline CDR1 is LNHNV and CDR2 is YYDKDF (reference sequence). V lost 6 bases and J lost 2; bases outside the gene matches: 4. This CDR3 has 15 amino acids. Here the CDR3 reads CATRTGLADTDTQYF. The CDR3 DNA is TGTGCCACCAGGACGGGACTAGCGGACACAGATACGCAGTATTTT. The full variable domain, its missing parts supplied by reference TRBV15 and TRBJ2-3, is DAMVIQNPRYQVTQFGKPVTLSCSQTLNHNVMYWYQQKSSQAPKLLFHYYDKDFNNEADTPDNFQSRRPNTSFCFLDIRSPGLGDTAMYLCATRTGLADTDTQYFGPGTRLTVL.

This chain connects TRBV10-3 to TRBJ2-2, with D possibly being TRBD2 (6 bases). Trimming pared 4 bases from V and 3 bases from J, leaving 12 bases between. Germline CDR1 is ENHRY and CDR2 is SYGVKD. There are 15 residues in the CDR3. The CDR3 DNA sequence: TGTGCCATCAGTGGAGGTTCGGGGGACACCGGGGAGCTGTTTTTT. Encoded protein: CAISGGSGDTGELFF.

This clonotype was seen a handful of times. The V gene is TRBV15, the J gene TRBJ2-7; TRBD2 aligns across 12 bases. With 4 bases clipped from V and 0 bases from J, the junction kept 4 bases outside the gene matches. The CDR3 has 16 amino acids. Germline CDR1 reads LNHNV; CDR2 reads YYDKDF (reference sequence). CDR3 sequence: CATSKLAGGTSYEQYF. Written as DNA, the CDR3 is TGTGCCACCAGCAAGCTAGCGGGGGGGACCTCCTACGAGCAGTACTTC.

The CDR3 DNA follows: TGTGCCAGCAGTGGGGACATCGGGCACTATGGCTACACCTTC. Its protein is CASSGDIGHYGYTF. The J gene is TRBJ1-2, the V gene TRBV6-2 or TRBV6-3, with D possibly matching TRBD1 (6 bases). CDR1 is MNHEY and CDR2 is SVGEGT in the germline V gene. V was clipped by 5 bases and J by 3 bases, with 13 bases between them. This CDR3 has 14 residues.

In its sample, this clonotype was seen a few times. The rearrangement joins TRBV6-1 to TRBJ2-7, with TRBD1 identical over 9 bases. CDR3 length: 12 amino acids. The V gene's germline CDR1 is MNHNS and CDR2 SASEGT. Trimming at V came to 6 bases and at J to 6 bases, leaving 3 bases not matched to a gene. This chain's CDR3 is CASRTGGPEQYF. The CDR3 region has the DNA TGTGCCAGCAGGACAGGGGGACCCGAGCAGTACTTC.

The rearrangement links TRBV6-5 to TRBJ1-6, with a weak D call TRBD1 (5 bases). This CDR3 spans 14 amino acids. V lost 11 bases and J 14 bases, leaving 25 bases between the germline ends. Germline V gene data show CDR1 as MNHEY and CDR2 as SVGAGI. The CDR3 DNA follows: TGTGCCCGCTCACTCCCGGGACGGATCAGCACCCTCCACTTT. Translated: CARSLPGRISTLHF.

This clonotype rates as medium-sized (0.01 to 0.1%). V usage is TRBV15 and J usage is TRBJ2-1, with 12 bases matching TRBD2. With V trimmed by 2 bases and J by 6 bases, 2 bases remained unmatched. This CDR3 region has 15 residues. Looked up from germline, CDR1 is LNHNV and CDR2 is YYDKDF (reference sequence). CDR3 amino acids: CATSRQTSGSNEQFF. Here the CDR3 DNA reads TGTGCCACCAGCAGACAGACTAGCGGGAGCAATGAGCAGTTCTTC.

The chain is built from TRBV10-3 and TRBJ2-7, with 7 bases aligning to TRBD1. CDR1 and CDR2 (germline): ENHRY, SYGVKD. The CDR3 contains 13 residues. The ends lost 6 bases at V and 2 bases at J; junction bases unmatched: 4. Here the CDR3 reads CAISPRGTYEQYF. In DNA form, the CDR3 reads TGTGCCATCAGCCCCAGGGGGACCTACGAGCAGTACTTC.

This clonotype was seen a handful of times. The V call is TRBV5-6, the J call TRBJ2-2; D not certain. This CDR3 has 15 residues. The V end was cut by 1 base, the J end by 5 bases, with 12 bases between. The germline V gene encodes CDR1 SGHDT and CDR2 YYEEEE. The CDR3 loop is CASSLLHLRTGELFF. The CDR3 DNA is TGTGCCAGCAGCTTGCTCCACCTTCGAACCGGGGAGCTGTTTTTT.

This clonotype was seen a handful of times. V usage is TRBV15 and J usage is TRBJ1-2, with D uncertain. From germline, CDR1 is LNHNV and CDR2 YYDKDF (reference sequence). CDR3 length: 16 amino acids. V was cut by 1 base and J by 5 bases, with 17 bases left in between. DNA of the CDR3: TGTGCCACCAGCAGAGGCGTAAGGCGTGGAGGATATGGCTACACCTTC. Amino acids: CATSRGVRRGGYGYTF.

This clonotype was recorded only once. The genes are TRBV7-6 and TRBJ2-7, with D uncertain. Trimming removed 5 bases from V and 0 bases from J, with 8 bases in between. The CDR3 spans 13 residues. CDR1 and CDR2 from the germline V gene are SGHVS and FNYEAQ. The CDR3 sequence: CASSGRSSYEQYF. CDR3 nucleotide sequence: TGTGCCAGCAGCGGTAGGAGCTCCTACGAGCAGTACTTC.

This chain links TRBV12-3 or TRBV12-4 with TRBJ1-5; D gene ambiguous. With 3 bases removed from V and 6 bases from J, the gap between germline ends came to 6 bases. CDR3 length: 12 amino acids. The CDR3 DNA sequence: TGTGCCAGCAGTTTCTTACGTCAGCCCCAGCATTTT. This encodes CASSFLRQPQHF.

This chain joins TRBV15 and TRBJ2-7; TRBD1 matches at 8 bases. With V trimmed by 4 bases and J by 6 bases, 14 bases remained unmatched. Germline V gene data show CDR1 as LNHNV and CDR2 as YYDKDF (reference sequence). The CDR3 sequence is 16 residues long. The CDR3 region is CATSTGTGEYNSEQYF. The CDR3 DNA is TGTGCCACCAGCACAGGGACAGGCGAATATAATTCCGAGCAGTACTTC.

The gene calls are TRBV6-6 and TRBJ2-2, with D hard to call. Germline CDR1 is MNHNY and CDR2 is SVGAGI (reference sequence). The length of the CDR3 is 14 residues. V was clipped by 5 bases and J by 3 bases, with 10 bases between them. CDR3 DNA: TGTGCCAGCAGTCCAGGTGGGTACACCGGGGAGCTGTTTTTT. Protein product: CASSPGGYTGELFF.

This clonotype came up a few times. V gene TRBV29-1 combines with J gene TRBJ1-4; 9 bases are a match to TRBD1. After removal of 3 bases from V and 8 bases from J, the junction contained 7 bases not matched to a gene. From germline, CDR1 is SQVTM and CDR2 ANQGSEA. The CDR3 length is 14 residues. CDR3 sequence reads: CSVDLDRGGEKLFF. The CDR3 region has the DNA TGCAGCGTTGACCTGGACAGGGGAGGGGAAAAACTGTTTTTT.

V gene TRBV5-8 combines with J gene TRBJ1-2; no firm D call. The V end was cut by 6 bases, the J end by 1 base, with 10 bases between. The CDR3 totals 13 residues. Germline loops: CDR1 SGHTS, CDR2 YDEGEE. The CDR3 bases are TGTGCCAGCACTCCCCAAATTAACTATGGCTACACCTTC. It is translated as CASTPQINYGYTF.

The chain carries TRBV6-1 and TRBJ1-3; 9 bases are shared with TRBD1. Germline V lookup: CDR1 MNHNS, CDR2 SASEGT. This CDR3 region has 16 residues. The trim removed 5 bases at V and 4 bases at J, leaving 9 bases unmatched. As DNA, the CDR3 is TGTGCCAGCAGTATCGACAGGGGGTCTCCGGGAAACACCATATATTTT. Translated: CASSIDRGSPGNTIYF.